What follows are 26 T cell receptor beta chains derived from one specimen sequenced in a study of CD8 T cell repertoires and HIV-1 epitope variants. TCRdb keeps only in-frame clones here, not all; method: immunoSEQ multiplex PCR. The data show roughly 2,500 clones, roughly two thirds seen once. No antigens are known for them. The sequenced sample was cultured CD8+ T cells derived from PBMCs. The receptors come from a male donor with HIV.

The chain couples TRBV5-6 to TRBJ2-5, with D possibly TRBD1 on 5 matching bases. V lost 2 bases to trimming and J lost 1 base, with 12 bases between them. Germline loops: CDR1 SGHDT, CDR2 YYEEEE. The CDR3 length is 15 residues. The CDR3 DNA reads TGTGCCAGCAGCTTAGGGGTGTTGGCCCAAGAGACCCAGTACTTC. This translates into CASSLGVLAQETQYF.

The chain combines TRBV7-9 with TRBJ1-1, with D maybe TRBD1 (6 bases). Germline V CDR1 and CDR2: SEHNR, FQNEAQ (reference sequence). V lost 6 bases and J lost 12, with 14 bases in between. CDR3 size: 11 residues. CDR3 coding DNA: TGTGCCAGCAGACATTCGGACAGATCTTTCTTT. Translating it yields CASRHSDRSFF.

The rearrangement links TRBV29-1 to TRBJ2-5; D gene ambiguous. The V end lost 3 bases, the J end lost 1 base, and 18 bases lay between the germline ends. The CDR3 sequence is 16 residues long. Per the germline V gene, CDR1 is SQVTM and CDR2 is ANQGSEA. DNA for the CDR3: TGCAGCGTTGACGACAAGGCGTCCGCGAGCCAAGAGACCCAGTACTTC. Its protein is CSVDDKASASQETQYF.

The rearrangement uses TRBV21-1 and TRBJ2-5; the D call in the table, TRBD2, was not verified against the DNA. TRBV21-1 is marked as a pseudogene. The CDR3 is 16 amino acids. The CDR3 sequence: CASSKNGRTGQETQYF. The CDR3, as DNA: TGTGCCAGCAGCAAAAATGGTAGAACGGGCCAAGAGACCCAGTACTTC.

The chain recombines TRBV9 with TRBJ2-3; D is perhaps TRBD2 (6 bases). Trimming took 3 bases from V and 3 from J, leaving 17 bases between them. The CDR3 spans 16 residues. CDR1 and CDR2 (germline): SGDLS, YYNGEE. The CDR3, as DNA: TGTGCCAGCAGCGAGCAGGGAGGTTTGTATACAGATACGCAGTATTTT. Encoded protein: CASSEQGGLYTDTQYF.

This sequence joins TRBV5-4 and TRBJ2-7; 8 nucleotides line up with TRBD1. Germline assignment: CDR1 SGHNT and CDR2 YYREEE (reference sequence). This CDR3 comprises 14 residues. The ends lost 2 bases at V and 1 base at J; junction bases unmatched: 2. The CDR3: CASSFGQGSYEQYF. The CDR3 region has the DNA TGTGCCAGCAGCTTCGGACAGGGTTCCTACGAGCAGTACTTC.

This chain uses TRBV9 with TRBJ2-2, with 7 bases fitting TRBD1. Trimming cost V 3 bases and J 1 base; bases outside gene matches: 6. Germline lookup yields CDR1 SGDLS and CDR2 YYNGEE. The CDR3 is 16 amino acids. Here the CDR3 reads CASSGPGTENTGELFF. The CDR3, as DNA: TGTGCCAGCAGCGGGCCCGGGACAGAGAACACCGGGGAGCTGTTTTTT. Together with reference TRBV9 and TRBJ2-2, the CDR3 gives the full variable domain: DSGVTQTPKHLITATGQRVTLRCSPRSGDLSVYWYQQSLDQGLQFLIQYYNGEERAKGNILERFSAQQFPDLHSELNLSSLELGDSALYFCASSGPGTENTGELFFGEGSRLTVL.

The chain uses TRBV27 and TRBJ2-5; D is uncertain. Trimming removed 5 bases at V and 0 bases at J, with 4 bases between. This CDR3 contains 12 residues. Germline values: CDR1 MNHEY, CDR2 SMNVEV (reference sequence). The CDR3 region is CASSPNQETQYF. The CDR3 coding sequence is TGTGCCAGCAGTCCAAACCAAGAGACCCAGTACTTC.

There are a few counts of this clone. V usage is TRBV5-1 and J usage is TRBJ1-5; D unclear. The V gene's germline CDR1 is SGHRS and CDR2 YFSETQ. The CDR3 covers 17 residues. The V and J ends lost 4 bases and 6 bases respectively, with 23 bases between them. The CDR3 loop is CASSPVPDIGRAQPQHF. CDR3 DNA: TGCGCCAGCAGCCCGGTACCTGACATCGGGAGGGCTCAGCCCCAGCATTTT.

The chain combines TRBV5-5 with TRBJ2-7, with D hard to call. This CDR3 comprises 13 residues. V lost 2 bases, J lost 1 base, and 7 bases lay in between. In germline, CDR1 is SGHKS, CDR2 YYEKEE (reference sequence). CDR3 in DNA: TGTGCCAGCAGCTTAGCACCATCCTACGAGCAGTACTTC. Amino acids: CASSLAPSYEQYF. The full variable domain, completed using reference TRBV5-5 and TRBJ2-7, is DAGVTQSPTHLIKTRGQQVTLRCSPISGHKSVSWYQQVLGQGPQFIFQYYEKEERGRGNFPDRFSARQFPNYSSELNVNALLLGDSALYLCASSLAPSYEQYFGPGTRLTVT.

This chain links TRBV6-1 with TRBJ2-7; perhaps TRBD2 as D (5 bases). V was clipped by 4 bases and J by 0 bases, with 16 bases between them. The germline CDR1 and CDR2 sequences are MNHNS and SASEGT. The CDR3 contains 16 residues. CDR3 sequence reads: CASSGRAGFDSYEQYF. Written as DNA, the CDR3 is TGTGCCAGCAGTGGGCGGGCAGGTTTCGACTCCTACGAGCAGTACTTC.

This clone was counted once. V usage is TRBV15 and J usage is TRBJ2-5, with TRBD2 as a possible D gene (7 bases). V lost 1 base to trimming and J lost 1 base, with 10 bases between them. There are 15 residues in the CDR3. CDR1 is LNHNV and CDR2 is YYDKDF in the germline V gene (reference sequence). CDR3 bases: TGTGCCACCAGCAGAGTAGGGGGGGCCCAAGAGACCCAGTACTTC. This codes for CATSRVGGAQETQYF.

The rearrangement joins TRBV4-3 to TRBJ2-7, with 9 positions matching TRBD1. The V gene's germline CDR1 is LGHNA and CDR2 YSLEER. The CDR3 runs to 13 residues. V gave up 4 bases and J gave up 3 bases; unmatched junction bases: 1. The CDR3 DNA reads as TGCGCCAGCAGCCTGGGACAGGGCTACGAGCAGTACTTC. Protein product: CASSLGQGYEQYF.

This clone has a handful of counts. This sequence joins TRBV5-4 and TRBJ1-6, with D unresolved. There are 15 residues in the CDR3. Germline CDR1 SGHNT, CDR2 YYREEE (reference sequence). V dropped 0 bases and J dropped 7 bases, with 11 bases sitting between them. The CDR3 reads CASSLGKGRNSPLHF. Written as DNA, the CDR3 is TGTGCCAGCAGCTTGGGTAAAGGAAGGAATTCACCCCTCCACTTT.

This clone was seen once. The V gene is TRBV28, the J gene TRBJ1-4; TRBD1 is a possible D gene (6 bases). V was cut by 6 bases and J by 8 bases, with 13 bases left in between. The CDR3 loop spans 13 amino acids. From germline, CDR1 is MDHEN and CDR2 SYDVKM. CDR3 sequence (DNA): TGTGCCAGCAGCCCTTCCGGGGGCGAAAAACTGTTTTTT. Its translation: CASSPSGGEKLFF.

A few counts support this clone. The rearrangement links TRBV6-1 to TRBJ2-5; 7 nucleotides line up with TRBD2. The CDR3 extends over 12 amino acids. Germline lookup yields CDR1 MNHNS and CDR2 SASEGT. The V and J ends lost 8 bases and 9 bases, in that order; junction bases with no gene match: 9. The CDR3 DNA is TGTGCCAGCTTTAGGGGAGGGTCGGCCCAGTACTTC. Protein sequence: CASFRGGSAQYF.

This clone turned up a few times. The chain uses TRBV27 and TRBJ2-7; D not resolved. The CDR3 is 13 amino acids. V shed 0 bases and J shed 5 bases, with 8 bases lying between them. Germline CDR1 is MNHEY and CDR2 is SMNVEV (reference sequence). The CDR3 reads CASSLSGLNEQYF. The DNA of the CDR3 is TGTGCCAGCAGTTTATCTGGCCTTAACGAGCAGTACTTC.

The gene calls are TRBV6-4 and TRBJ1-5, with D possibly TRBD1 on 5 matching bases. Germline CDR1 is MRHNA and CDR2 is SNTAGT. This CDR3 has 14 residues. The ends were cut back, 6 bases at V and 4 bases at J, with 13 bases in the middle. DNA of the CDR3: TGTGCCAGCAGATCCGTACAGGAAAATCAGCCCCAGCATTTT. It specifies CASRSVQENQPQHF.

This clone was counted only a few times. CDR3 DNA sequence: TGCAGCGTTGAGCTCGACAGGTCCTACGAGCAGTACTTC. Protein: CSVELDRSYEQYF. V usage is TRBV29-1 and J usage is TRBJ2-7, with D tentatively TRBD1 (6 bases). V lost 3 bases to trimming and J lost 1 base, with 10 bases between them. Per the germline V gene, CDR1 is SQVTM and CDR2 is ANQGSEA. The CDR3 extends over 13 amino acids.

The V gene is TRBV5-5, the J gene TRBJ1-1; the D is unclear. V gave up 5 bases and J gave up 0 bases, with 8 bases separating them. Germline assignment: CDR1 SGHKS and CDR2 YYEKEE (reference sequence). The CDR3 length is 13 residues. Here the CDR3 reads CASREDLNTEAFF. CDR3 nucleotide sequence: TGTGCCAGCAGAGAAGACTTGAACACTGAAGCTTTCTTT.

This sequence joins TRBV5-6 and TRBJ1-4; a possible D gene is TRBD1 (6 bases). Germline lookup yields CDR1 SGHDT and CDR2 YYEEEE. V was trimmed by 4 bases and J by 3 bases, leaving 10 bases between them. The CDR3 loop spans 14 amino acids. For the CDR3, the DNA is TGTGCCAGCAGCCGAGGGGGTTCTAATGAAAAACTGTTTTTT. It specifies CASSRGGSNEKLFF.

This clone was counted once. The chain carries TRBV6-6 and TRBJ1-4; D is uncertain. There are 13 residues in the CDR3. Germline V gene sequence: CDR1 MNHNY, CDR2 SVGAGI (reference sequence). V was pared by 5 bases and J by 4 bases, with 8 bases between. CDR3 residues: CASSRESNEKLFF. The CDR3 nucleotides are TGTGCCAGCAGTCGGGAAAGTAATGAAAAACTGTTTTTT.

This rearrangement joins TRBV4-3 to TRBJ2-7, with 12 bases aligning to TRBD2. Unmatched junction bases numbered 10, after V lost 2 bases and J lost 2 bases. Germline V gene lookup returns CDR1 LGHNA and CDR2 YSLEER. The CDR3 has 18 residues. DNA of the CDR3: TGCGCCAGCAGCCAAAGCGCCGGGACTAGCGGGCCCACCTACGAGCAGTACTTC. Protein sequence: CASSQSAGTSGPTYEQYF.

CDR3 coding DNA: TGTGCCAGCCAGGGAGGGGGCGGCTTCGAGCAGTACTTC. Translating it yields CASQGGGGFEQYF. The rearrangement uses TRBV27 and TRBJ2-7; D assignment may be TRBD1 or TRBD2 (7 bases each). Trimming left V 8 bases short and J 6 bases short, with 17 bases between. There are 13 residues in the CDR3. Per the germline V gene, CDR1 is MNHEY and CDR2 is SMNVEV (reference sequence).

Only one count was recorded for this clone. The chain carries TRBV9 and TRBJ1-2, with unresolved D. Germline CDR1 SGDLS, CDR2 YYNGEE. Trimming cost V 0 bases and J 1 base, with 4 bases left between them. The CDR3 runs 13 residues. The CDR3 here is CASSVDDNYGYTF. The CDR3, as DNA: TGTGCCAGCAGCGTAGATGATAACTATGGCTACACCTTC. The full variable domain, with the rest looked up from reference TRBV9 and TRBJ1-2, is DSGVTQTPKHLITATGQRVTLRCSPRSGDLSVYWYQQSLDQGLQFLIQYYNGEERAKGNILERFSAQQFPDLHSELNLSSLELGDSALYFCASSVDDNYGYTFGSGTRLTVV.

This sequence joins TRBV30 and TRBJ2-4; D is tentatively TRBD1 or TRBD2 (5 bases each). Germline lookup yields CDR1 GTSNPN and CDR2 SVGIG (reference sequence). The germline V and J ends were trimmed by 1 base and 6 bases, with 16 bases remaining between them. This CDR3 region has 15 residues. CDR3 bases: TGTGCCTGGAGTGCCGGGTCCGGGGCGGGAAACATTCAGTACTTC. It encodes CAWSAGSGAGNIQYF.